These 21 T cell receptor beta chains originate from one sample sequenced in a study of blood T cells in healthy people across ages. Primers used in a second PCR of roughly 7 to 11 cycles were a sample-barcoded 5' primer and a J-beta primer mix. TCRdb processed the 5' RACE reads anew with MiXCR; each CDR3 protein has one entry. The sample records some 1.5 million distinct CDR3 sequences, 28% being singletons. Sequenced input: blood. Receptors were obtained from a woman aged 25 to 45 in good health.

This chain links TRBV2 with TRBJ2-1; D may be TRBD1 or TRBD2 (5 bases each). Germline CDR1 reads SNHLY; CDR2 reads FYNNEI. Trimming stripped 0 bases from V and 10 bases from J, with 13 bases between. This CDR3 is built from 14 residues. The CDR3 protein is CASSEARSRDEQFF. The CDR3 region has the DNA TGTGCCAGCAGTGAAGCAAGATCGAGGGACGAGCAGTTCTTC.

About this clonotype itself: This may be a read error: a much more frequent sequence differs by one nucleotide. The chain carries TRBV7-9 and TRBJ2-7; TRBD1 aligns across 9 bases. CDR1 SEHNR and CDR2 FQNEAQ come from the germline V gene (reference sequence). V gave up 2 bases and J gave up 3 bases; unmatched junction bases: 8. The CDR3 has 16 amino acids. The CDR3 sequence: CASSLSGQGNRYEQYF. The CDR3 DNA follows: TGTGCCAGCAGCTTATCGGGACAGGGTAATCGCTACGAGCAGTACTTC.

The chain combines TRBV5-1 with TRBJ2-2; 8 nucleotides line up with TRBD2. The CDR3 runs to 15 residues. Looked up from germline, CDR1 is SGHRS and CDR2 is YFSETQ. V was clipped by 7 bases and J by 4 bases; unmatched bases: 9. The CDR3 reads CASGTRTSFTGELFF. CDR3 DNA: TGCGCCAGCGGCACTCGGACTAGCTTCACCGGGGAGCTGTTTTTT.

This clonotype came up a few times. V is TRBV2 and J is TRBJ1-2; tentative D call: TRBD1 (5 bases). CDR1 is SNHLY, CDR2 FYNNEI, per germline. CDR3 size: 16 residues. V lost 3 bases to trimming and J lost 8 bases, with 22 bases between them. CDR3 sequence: CASSDVAGNGLEGYTF. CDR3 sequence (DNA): TGTGCCAGCAGTGATGTCGCAGGGAATGGGCTTGAAGGCTACACCTTC.

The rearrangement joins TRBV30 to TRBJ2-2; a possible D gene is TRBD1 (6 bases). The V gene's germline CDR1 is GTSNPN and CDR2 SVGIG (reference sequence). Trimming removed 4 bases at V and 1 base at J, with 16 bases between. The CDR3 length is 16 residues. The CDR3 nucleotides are TGTGCCTGGACCACCCCAGGGACACGGAACACCGGGGAGCTGTTTTTT. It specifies CAWTTPGTRNTGELFF.

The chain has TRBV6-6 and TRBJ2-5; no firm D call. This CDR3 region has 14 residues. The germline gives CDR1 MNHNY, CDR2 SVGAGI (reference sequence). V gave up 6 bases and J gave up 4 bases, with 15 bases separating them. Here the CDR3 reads CASRRDTARETQYF. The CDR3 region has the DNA TGTGCCAGCAGGCGCGACACGGCCAGAGAGACCCAGTACTTC.

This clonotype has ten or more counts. The CDR3: CASSPDRRIEETQYF. CDR3 DNA: TGTGCCAGCAGTCCAGACAGGCGCATTGAAGAGACCCAGTACTTC. This chain links TRBV7-6 with TRBJ2-5; D might be TRBD1 (6 bases). V shed 6 bases and J shed 3 bases, with 17 bases lying between them. The germline V gene encodes CDR1 SGHVS and CDR2 FNYEAQ. CDR3 length equals 15 residues.

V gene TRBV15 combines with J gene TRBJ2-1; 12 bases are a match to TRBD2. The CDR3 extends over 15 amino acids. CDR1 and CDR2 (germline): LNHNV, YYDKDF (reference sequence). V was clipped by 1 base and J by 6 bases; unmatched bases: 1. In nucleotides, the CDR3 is TGTGCCACCAGCAGAGGACTAGCGGGAGCCAATGAGCAGTTCTTC. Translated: CATSRGLAGANEQFF. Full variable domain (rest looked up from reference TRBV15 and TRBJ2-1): DAMVIQNPRYQVTQFGKPVTLSCSQTLNHNVMYWYQQKSSQAPKLLFHYYDKDFNNEADTPDNFQSRRPNTSFCFLDIRSPGLGDTAMYLCATSRGLAGANEQFFGPGTRLTVL.

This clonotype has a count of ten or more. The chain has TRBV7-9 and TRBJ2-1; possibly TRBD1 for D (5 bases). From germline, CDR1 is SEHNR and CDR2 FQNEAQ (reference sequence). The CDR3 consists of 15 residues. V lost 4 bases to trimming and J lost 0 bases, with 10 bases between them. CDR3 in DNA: TGTGCCAGCAGCTCTTCAGGGTTCTCCTACAATGAGCAGTTCTTC. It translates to CASSSSGFSYNEQFF.

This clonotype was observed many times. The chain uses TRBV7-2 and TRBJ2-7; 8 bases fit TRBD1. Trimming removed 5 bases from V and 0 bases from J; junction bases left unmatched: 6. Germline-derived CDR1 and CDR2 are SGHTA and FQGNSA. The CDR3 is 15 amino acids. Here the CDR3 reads CASSPQGDPSYEQYF. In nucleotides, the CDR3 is TGTGCCAGCAGCCCACAGGGGGATCCCTCCTACGAGCAGTACTTC.

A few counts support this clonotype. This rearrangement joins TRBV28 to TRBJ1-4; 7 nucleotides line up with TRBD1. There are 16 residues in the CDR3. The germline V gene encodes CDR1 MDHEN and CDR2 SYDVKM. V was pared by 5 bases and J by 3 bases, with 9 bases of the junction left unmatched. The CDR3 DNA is TGTGCCAGCAGTCCGGGGGGGGGACAGTCTAATGAAAAACTGTTTTTT. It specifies CASSPGGGQSNEKLFF.

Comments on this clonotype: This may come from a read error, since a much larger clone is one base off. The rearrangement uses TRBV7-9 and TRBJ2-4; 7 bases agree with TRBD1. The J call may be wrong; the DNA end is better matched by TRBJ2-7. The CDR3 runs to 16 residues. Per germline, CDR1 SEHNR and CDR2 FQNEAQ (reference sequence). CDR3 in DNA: TGTGGCAGCAGCTTAGGCTTACAGGGGAGTGCCTACGAGCAGTACTTC. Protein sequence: CGSSLGLQGSAYEQYF.

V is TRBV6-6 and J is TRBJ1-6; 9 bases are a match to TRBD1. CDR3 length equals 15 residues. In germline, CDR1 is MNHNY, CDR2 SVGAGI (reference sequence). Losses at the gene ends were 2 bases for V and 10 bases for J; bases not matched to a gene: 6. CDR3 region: CASSYAQGALSPLHF. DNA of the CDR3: TGTGCCAGCAGTTACGCACAGGGGGCATTGTCACCCCTCCACTTT.

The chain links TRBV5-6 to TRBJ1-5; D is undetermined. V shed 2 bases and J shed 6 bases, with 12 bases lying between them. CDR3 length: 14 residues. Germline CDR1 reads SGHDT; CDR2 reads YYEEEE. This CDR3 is CASSFKWGGQPQHF. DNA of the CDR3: TGTGCCAGCAGCTTCAAATGGGGAGGTCAGCCCCAGCATTTT.

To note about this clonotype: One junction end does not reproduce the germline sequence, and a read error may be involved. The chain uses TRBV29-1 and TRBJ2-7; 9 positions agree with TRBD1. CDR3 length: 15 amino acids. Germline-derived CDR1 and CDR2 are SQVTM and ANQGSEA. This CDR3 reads CSAEAWDRDADTQYF. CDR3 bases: TGCAGCGCTGAAGCCTGGGACAGGGACGCAGATACGCAGTACTTC.

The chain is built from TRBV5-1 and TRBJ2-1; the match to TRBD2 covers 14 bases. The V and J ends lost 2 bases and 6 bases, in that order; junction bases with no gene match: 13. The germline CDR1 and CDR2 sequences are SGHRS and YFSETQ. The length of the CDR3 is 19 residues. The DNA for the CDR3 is TGCGCCAGCAGCTTTCTGACTAGCGGGAGGGCCAAGGTTAGCAATGAGCAGTTCTTC. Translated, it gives CASSFLTSGRAKVSNEQFF.

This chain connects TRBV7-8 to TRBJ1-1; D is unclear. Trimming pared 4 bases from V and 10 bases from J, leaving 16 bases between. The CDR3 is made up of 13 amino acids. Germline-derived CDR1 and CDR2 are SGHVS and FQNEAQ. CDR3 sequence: CASSSELAHRAFF. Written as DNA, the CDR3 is TGTGCCAGCAGCTCCGAGCTGGCACACCGAGCTTTCTTT.

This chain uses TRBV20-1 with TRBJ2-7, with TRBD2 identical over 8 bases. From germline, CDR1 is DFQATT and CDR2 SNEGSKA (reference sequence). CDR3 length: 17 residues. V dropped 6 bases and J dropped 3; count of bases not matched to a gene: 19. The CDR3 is CSAERAQAGEWIYEQYF. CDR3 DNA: TGCAGTGCAGAAAGAGCTCAAGCGGGAGAGTGGATCTACGAGCAGTACTTC.

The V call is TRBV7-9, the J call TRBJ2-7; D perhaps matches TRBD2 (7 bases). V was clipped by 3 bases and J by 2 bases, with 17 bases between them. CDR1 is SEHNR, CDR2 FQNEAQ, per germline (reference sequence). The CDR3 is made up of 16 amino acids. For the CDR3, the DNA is TGTGCCAGCAGCTTGGCTCGCGGGGGCAGCGCCTACGAGCAGTACTTC. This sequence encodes CASSLARGGSAYEQYF.

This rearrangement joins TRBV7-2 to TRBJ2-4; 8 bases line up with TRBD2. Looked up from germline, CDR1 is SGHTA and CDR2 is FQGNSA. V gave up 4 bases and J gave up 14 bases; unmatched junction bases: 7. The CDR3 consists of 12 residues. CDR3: CASSSSWREEYF. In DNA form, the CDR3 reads TGTGCCAGCAGCTCCTCCTGGCGGGAGGAGTACTTC. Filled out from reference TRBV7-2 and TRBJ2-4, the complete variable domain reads GAGVSQSPSNKVTEKGKDVELRCDPISGHTALYWYRQSLGQGLEFLIYFQGNSAPDKSGLPSDRFSAERTGGSVSTLTIQRTQQEDSAVYLCASSSSWREEYFGAGTRLSVL.

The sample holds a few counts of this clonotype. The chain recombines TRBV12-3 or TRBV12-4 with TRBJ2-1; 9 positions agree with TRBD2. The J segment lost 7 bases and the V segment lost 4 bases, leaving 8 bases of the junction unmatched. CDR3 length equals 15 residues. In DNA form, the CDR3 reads TGTGCCAGCAGTTCAGGGACTAGCCGTGGTAATGAGCAGTTCTTC. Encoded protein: CASSSGTSRGNEQFF.